The 27 T cell receptor beta chains in this list originate from one sample, sequenced in a study of cytomegalovirus exposure and HLA in healthy donors. The PCR had 60 Vbeta and 13 Jbeta primers. Profiling relied on immunoSEQ multiplex PCR, and the TCRdb table lists in-frame clones only, not all of them. The profile shows over 150,000 clones, roughly 70% of them singletons. Sequenced: PBMCs. These TCRs come from a woman aged 40 to 50 in good health and CMV-seropositive.

This chain joins TRBV7-9 and TRBJ2-5, with TRBD1 matching over 7 bases. Germline CDR1 is SEHNR and CDR2 is FQNEAQ (reference sequence). After removal of 2 bases from V and 7 bases from J, the junction contained 7 bases not matched to a gene. The CDR3 loop spans 14 amino acids. As DNA, the CDR3 is TGTGCCAGCAGCTTAAGGGACAGATGGGGGACCCAGTACTTC. Translated, it gives CASSLRDRWGTQYF. Together with reference TRBV7-9 and TRBJ2-5, the CDR3 gives the full variable domain: DTGVSQNPRHKITKRGQNVTFRCDPISEHNRLYWYRQTLGQGPEFLTYFQNEAQLEKSRLLSDRFSAERPKGSFSTLEIQRTEQGDSAMYLCASSLRDRWGTQYFGPGTRLLVL.

V gene TRBV2 combines with J gene TRBJ2-1; D may be TRBD1 (5 bases). The V and J ends lost 4 bases and 0 bases respectively, with 10 bases between them. The CDR3 is 15 amino acids. Germline assignment: CDR1 SNHLY and CDR2 FYNNEI. The CDR3 nucleotides are TGTGCCAGCAGTGCAGACAGACCCTCCTACAATGAGCAGTTCTTC. Encoded protein: CASSADRPSYNEQFF.

The CDR3 coding sequence is TGCAGCGTCCTAGCGGGGGGGGGTAATGAGCAGTTCTTC. Residues: CSVLAGGGNEQFF. The V and J genes are TRBV29-1 and TRBJ2-1; 12 bases match TRBD2. Germline V gene sequence: CDR1 SQVTM, CDR2 ANQGSEA. The length of the CDR3 is 13 residues. The J segment lost 7 bases and the V segment lost 6 bases, leaving 4 bases of the junction unmatched.

The chain couples TRBV6-5 to TRBJ2-7; 9 bases are a match to TRBD2. Germline values: CDR1 MNHEY, CDR2 SVGAGI. CDR3 length equals 13 residues. V lost 0 bases and J lost 6; bases outside the gene matches: 0. Here the CDR3 reads CASSYSSGGEQYF. CDR3 in DNA: TGTGCCAGCAGTTACTCTAGCGGGGGCGAGCAGTACTTC.

The chain is built from TRBV6-5 and TRBJ2-7; 15 bases are shared with TRBD2. Germline loops: CDR1 MNHEY, CDR2 SVGAGI. The V segment lost 5 bases and the J segment 3 bases; nucleotides outside the gene matches: 2. The CDR3 sequence is 15 residues long. The chain's CDR3 is CASSPGLAGGYEQYF. DNA for the CDR3: TGTGCCAGCAGTCCGGGACTAGCGGGAGGCTACGAGCAGTACTTC.

This clone was counted only a few times. The gene calls are TRBV4-3 and TRBJ2-7; D possibly corresponds to TRBD1 (6 bases). Germline lookup yields CDR1 LGHNA and CDR2 YSLEER. The V gene lost 0 bases and the J gene lost 4 bases, with 10 bases spanning the gap. There are 14 residues in the CDR3. The DNA of the CDR3 is TGCGCCAGCAGCCAAGACGCAGGGGAGTACGAGCAGTACTTC. Encoded protein: CASSQDAGEYEQYF.

There are many counts of this clone. The chain combines TRBV7-9 with TRBJ2-3; D not resolved. Trimming took 3 bases from V and 6 from J, leaving 4 bases between them. Germline V gene lookup returns CDR1 SEHNR and CDR2 FQNEAQ (reference sequence). The CDR3 is made up of 11 amino acids. CDR3 in DNA: TGTGCCAGCAGCTTCCCGGATACGCAGTATTTT. This sequence encodes CASSFPDTQYF.

The chain recombines TRBV28 with TRBJ1-2; D not certain. Per germline, CDR1 MDHEN and CDR2 SYDVKM. The CDR3 spans 12 residues. The germline V and J ends were trimmed by 4 bases and 6 bases, with 9 bases remaining between them. CDR3 coding DNA: TGTGCCAGCAGTTCCCCGATAGATGGCTACACCTTC. Residues: CASSSPIDGYTF.

The chain uses TRBV5-6 and TRBJ1-5; 8 bases are shared with TRBD1. The germline CDR1 and CDR2 sequences are SGHDT and YYEEEE. Losses at the gene ends were 4 bases for V and 1 base for J; bases not matched to a gene: 10. This CDR3 is built from 17 residues. This chain's CDR3 is CASSHTTDRVSNQPQHF. The CDR3 DNA follows: TGTGCCAGCAGCCACACCACGGACAGGGTGAGCAATCAGCCCCAGCATTTT. Filled out from reference TRBV5-6 and TRBJ1-5, the complete variable domain reads DAGVTQSPTHLIKTRGQQVTLRCSPKSGHDTVSWYQQALGQGPQFIFQYYEEEERQRGNFPDRFSGHQFPNYSSELNVNALLLGDSALYLCASSHTTDRVSNQPQHFGDGTRLSIL.

The V gene is TRBV6-5, the J gene TRBJ2-7; 7 nucleotides line up with TRBD2. Germline CDR1 is MNHEY and CDR2 is SVGAGI. CDR3 length: 15 amino acids. The V segment lost 4 bases and the J segment 5 bases; nucleotides outside the gene matches: 11. The CDR3 spells CASSLGGRTSHEQYF. CDR3 nucleotide sequence: TGTGCCAGCAGTTTAGGCGGGAGAACGTCCCACGAGCAGTACTTC.

The chain carries TRBV5-4 and TRBJ1-2, with D tentatively TRBD1 (6 bases). The CDR3 is made up of 13 amino acids. Looked up from germline, CDR1 is SGHNT and CDR2 is YYREEE (reference sequence). Trimming removed 4 bases from V and 6 bases from J, with 13 bases in between. The CDR3 here is CASSPTGFDGYTF. CDR3 coding DNA: TGTGCCAGCAGCCCTACAGGGTTTGATGGCTACACCTTC.

This clone has only a few counts. This sequence joins TRBV7-2 and TRBJ2-5; D is perhaps TRBD2 (5 bases). The length of the CDR3 is 13 residues. The germline V and J ends were trimmed by 5 bases and 9 bases, with 16 bases remaining between them. The germline V gene has CDR1 SGHTA and CDR2 FQGNSA. Here the CDR3 reads CASSPLRGLSQYF. The CDR3 DNA reads TGTGCCAGCAGCCCCCTCCGGGGTCTGTCCCAGTACTTC.

The chain uses TRBV5-5 and TRBJ2-6; TRBD1 is a possible D gene (6 bases). With 4 bases removed from V and 0 bases from J, the gap between germline ends came to 14 bases. The CDR3 consists of 17 residues. The germline V gene encodes CDR1 SGHKS and CDR2 YYEKEE (reference sequence). As DNA, the CDR3 is TGTGCCAGCAGCCTCAGACAGGACTCCTCTGGGGCCAACGTCCTGACTTTC. It translates to CASSLRQDSSGANVLTF.

The chain is built from TRBV4-1 and TRBJ2-7; a possible D gene is TRBD2 (6 bases). The CDR3 runs to 16 residues. The V gene's germline CDR1 is MGHRA and CDR2 YSYEKL. V gave up 3 bases and J gave up 3 bases, with 18 bases separating them. The CDR3 is CASSQGGRTNDYEQYF. The CDR3 DNA reads as TGCGCCAGCAGCCAGGGGGGTAGGACCAACGACTACGAGCAGTACTTC.

The chain is built from TRBV4-1 and TRBJ2-5; unclear D gene. CDR3 length equals 15 residues. Germline CDR1 reads MGHRA; CDR2 reads YSYEKL. Between the trimmed V and J ends, which lost 1 base and 5 bases, there was a span of 14 bases. CDR3 DNA sequence: TGCGCCAGCAGCCAAGTTGGTGACCCGCGGGAGACCCAGTACTTC. This encodes CASSQVGDPRETQYF.

This clone was counted only a few times. One end of the junction fails to match germline, which may point to a read error. The V and J genes are TRBV6-6 and TRBJ1-2, with D maybe TRBD1 (6 bases). Germline V gene data show CDR1 as MNHNY and CDR2 as SVGAGI (reference sequence). This CDR3 is 12 amino acids long. DNA for the CDR3: TGTGCCAGCAGTTCCCCGGGGGGGGGCTACCCCTTC. Its protein product is CASSSPGGGYPF.

The chain is built from TRBV9 and TRBJ2-7; no clear D. From germline, CDR1 is SGDLS and CDR2 YYNGEE. Trimming took off 0 bases at V and 6 bases at J, with 13 bases between the two ends. The CDR3 consists of 14 residues. CDR3 DNA: TGTGCCAGCAGCGTAGCTTTGCAGGCCCTCGAGCAGTACTTC. It translates to CASSVALQALEQYF.

The chain couples TRBV9 to TRBJ2-1; weak D call: TRBD1 (5 bases). Germline CDR1 SGDLS, CDR2 YYNGEE. Trimming left V 2 bases short and J 6 bases short, with 9 bases between. The CDR3 length is 13 residues. DNA for the CDR3: TGTGCCAGCAGCGTTACAACAGGCAATGAGCAGTTCTTC. Translating gives CASSVTTGNEQFF. Using reference TRBV9 and TRBJ2-1 for the parts outside the CDR3, the full variable domain is DSGVTQTPKHLITATGQRVTLRCSPRSGDLSVYWYQQSLDQGLQFLIQYYNGEERAKGNILERFSAQQFPDLHSELNLSSLELGDSALYFCASSVTTGNEQFFGPGTRLTVL.

The chain has TRBV6-1 and TRBJ2-5; 10 bases match TRBD2. The CDR3 spans 14 residues. Germline V CDR1 and CDR2: MNHNS, SASEGT. V was pared by 10 bases and J by 6 bases, with 11 bases of the junction left unmatched. The CDR3 reads CATRNSGGAKTQYF. For the CDR3, the DNA is TGTGCCACCCGGAACAGCGGGGGGGCAAAGACCCAGTACTTC.

V usage is TRBV7-2 and J usage is TRBJ2-3; D may be TRBD2 (7 bases). The CDR3 has 14 residues. Trimming took off 11 bases at V and 4 bases at J, with 19 bases between the two ends. Looked up from germline, CDR1 is SGHTA and CDR2 is FQGNSA. The CDR3 sequence is CAGAPAGASDTQYF. The CDR3 DNA follows: TGTGCCGGCGCGCCGGCGGGGGCCTCAGATACGCAGTATTTT.

V is TRBV4-2 and J is TRBJ1-2, with no clear D. The CDR3 consists of 15 residues. The germline V gene has CDR1 LGHNA and CDR2 YNFKEQ. The V and J ends lost 0 bases and 0 bases respectively, with 8 bases between them. The CDR3 here is CASSQEAAANYGYTF. CDR3 in DNA: TGTGCCAGCAGCCAAGAGGCGGCAGCTAACTATGGCTACACCTTC.

This clone was observed once. This chain joins TRBV9 and TRBJ1-1, with a tentative D call TRBD1 (5 bases). CDR3 size: 14 residues. CDR1 and CDR2 (germline): SGDLS, YYNGEE. The V and J ends lost 3 bases and 1 base respectively, with 10 bases between them. The CDR3 protein is CASSEGPTNTEAFF. The CDR3 DNA reads as TGTGCCAGCAGCGAGGGGCCTACGAACACTGAAGCTTTCTTT.

This clone was observed a handful of times. V gene TRBV10-1 combines with J gene TRBJ2-2, with D uncertain. V shed 0 bases and J shed 3 bases, with 11 bases lying between them. CDR1 is WNHNN, CDR2 SYGVQD, per germline (reference sequence). The CDR3 has 16 amino acids. Written as DNA, the CDR3 is TGCGCCAGCAGTGAGTCGGAAACGGGTCACACCGGGGAGCTGTTTTTT. Translating gives CASSESETGHTGELFF.

With regard to this clone: The junction departs from the called germline gene at one end, perhaps through a read error. The chain links TRBV2 to TRBJ1-2; TRBD1 is a possible D gene (5 bases). The length of the CDR3 is 14 residues. Germline V lookup: CDR1 SNHLY, CDR2 FYNNEI. CDR3 nucleotides: TGTGCCAGCAGTGAACAGGGAACAGGCTATGGCTACCCCTTC. Protein sequence: CASSEQGTGYGYPF.

In this sample, this clone turned up a few times. CDR3 nucleotide sequence: TGTGCCAGCAGCGTTAGCGGGAACACAGATACGCAGTATTTT. Its protein is CASSVSGNTDTQYF. The V gene is TRBV9, the J gene TRBJ2-3; 8 bases map to TRBD2. The ends lost 2 bases at V and 2 bases at J; junction bases unmatched: 1. Germline CDR1 reads SGDLS; CDR2 reads YYNGEE. This CDR3 is built from 14 residues.

V usage is TRBV27 and J usage is TRBJ2-5; possible D gene TRBD1, 6 bases. The germline gives CDR1 MNHEY, CDR2 SMNVEV (reference sequence). The ends were cut back, 6 bases at V and 5 bases at J, with 13 bases in the middle. This CDR3 comprises 13 residues. The CDR3 region has the DNA TGTGCCAGCAGGATACAGGGTGGGGAGACCCAGTACTTC. Encoded protein: CASRIQGGETQYF.

This chain connects TRBV18 to TRBJ1-2, with 7 positions matching TRBD1. The CDR3 length is 13 residues. The trim removed 7 bases at V and 8 bases at J, leaving 10 bases unmatched. CDR1 and CDR2 from the germline V gene are KGHSH and LQKENI. CDR3 nucleotide sequence: TGTGCCAGCTTCGCCTCAACAGGGGAGGGCTACACCTTC. It translates to CASFASTGEGYTF.